Listed here is a single T cell receptor beta chain. Germline assignment: CDR1 KGHDR and CDR2 SFDVKD. V was pared by 7 bases and J by 3 bases, with 4 bases of the junction left unmatched. The length of the CDR3 is 14 residues. The source of the sample is a study of blood T cell repertoires in COVID-19. Study overall: Acute and convalescent COVID-19 samples came from the United States, Italy and Spain. T cells, B-cell-depleted T cells, or PBMCs supplied cDNA or gDNA.

Authors' analysis steps: Amplification of reference gene primers was used by the study to estimate nucleated cell counts. The method was immunoSEQ multiplex PCR; TCRdb's version includes in-frame clones alone and lacks a portion of them. V, J and clone size were drawn from that table, and D and trimming were deduced from the DNA. The table shows 75,000 to 100,000 clones, with almost 85% occurring only once. The sequence derives from a human donor in a cohort sampled during active COVID-19. The sequenced sample was peripheral blood. The genes are TRBV24-1 and TRBJ2-5; 10 nucleotides match TRBD1. CDR3 in amino acids: CATRPTGGEETQYF. In DNA, the CDR3 is TGTGCCACCAGACCGACAGGGGGCGAAGAGACCCAGTACTTC.